Given below is one T cell receptor beta chain in context. The sample belongs to a study of T cell changes during pregnancy in multiple sclerosis. Repertoires were generated with immunoSEQ multiplex PCR, while TCRdb's copy carries only in-frame clones and drops some. The sample shows 42,000 or so clones, roughly 87% of them seen only once. The CDR3 length is 14 residues. Germline assignment: CDR1 MDHEN and CDR2 SYDVKM. V gave up 2 bases and J gave up 2 bases, with 9 bases separating them. The rearrangement joins TRBV28 to TRBJ1-1; no definite D call. Specimen: CD4+ T cells from peripheral blood mononuclear cells, collected after pregnancy. This clonotype was obtained from a female donor with multiple sclerosis, enrolled in a pregnancy study. CDR3 sequence reads: CASSLRRGNTEAFF. The CDR3 DNA sequence: TGTGCCAGCAGTTTACGGCGCGGTAACACTGAAGCTTTCTTT.